This TCR beta chain was sequenced in a study of blood T cell repertoires in COVID-19. The CDR3 loop spans 16 amino acids. Germline V CDR1 and CDR2: SGHNT, YYREEE (reference sequence). The trim removed 6 bases at V and 1 base at J, leaving 10 bases unmatched. Produced via immunoSEQ multiplex PCR; TCRdb's table is partial and in-frame only. In the table there are around 170,000 clones, about four fifths of which are singletons. The chain carries TRBV5-4 and TRBJ1-1; 9 bases line up with TRBD1. Sequencing input: peripheral blood. The sequence came from a woman aged 80 or older with acute or convalescent COVID-19. The CDR3: CASTTTGGAGNTEAFF. In nucleotides, the CDR3 is TGTGCCAGCACCACAACAGGGGGCGCGGGGAACACTGAAGCTTTCTTT.